Detailed here is one TCR beta chain. The antigen is undetermined. These data are taken from a study of human T cells and chemical hapten exposure. Whole-study results and caveats: With DPC sensitization, TCRs exceeding 1 in 1000 frequency showed no change.

TCRdb independently ran MiXCR on the RACE reads; one entry per CDR3 protein. Of more than 150,000 distinct CDR3 sequences in the sample, around 15% were seen once. This sample's time point: patch test 1, 2 weeks after DPC sensitization. Treatment specified: therapeutic diphenylcyclopropenone sensitization with weekly scalp DPC. This CDR3 contains 12 residues. Trimming shortened V by 1 base and J by 6 bases, and 3 bases separated the two germline ends. The V gene's germline CDR1 is MDHEN and CDR2 SYDVKM. The receptor comes from a woman aged 25 to 45 with alopecia areata. Some clones in this sample may be carry-over from other donors' samples. Sequenced here: whole blood, sampled in connection with sensitization to the hapten diphenylcyclopropenone (DPC). The chain couples TRBV28 to TRBJ2-2; D gene uncertain. Here the CDR3 reads CASSLYAGELFF. CDR3 DNA: TGTGCCAGCAGTTTATATGCCGGGGAGCTGTTTTTT.